Here is one TCR beta chain with its context. The sort gate was single viable CD3+CD4+CD8-CD45RO+ cells for memory CD4+ T cells. CMV serostatus came from serum IgG against pp150, pp28, p38, p52. This entry is derived from a study of memory CD4+ T cells and cytomegalovirus serostatus. Authors' analysis steps: After removing out-of-frame reads, under 2.5 million distinct TCRbeta sequences remained. The table came from immunoSEQ multiplex PCR; TCRdb's copy has only in-frame clones and leaves some out. V and J calls and clone size come straight from that table; D and trimming were deduced from the DNA. The data show 56,000 or so clones, with around 78% seen just once and roughly 1.7% held by the top ten. Germline V gives CDR1 SGDLS, CDR2 YYNGEE. The CDR3 is 21 residues long. J lost 0 bases, V lost 3 bases, and 21 bases had no gene match.

The chain couples TRBV9 to TRBJ2-4, with TRBD2 matching 7 bases. Material for sequencing was memory CD4+ T cells from blood. The clonotype originates from an adult in good health and CMV-seronegative. The CDR3 region is CASSAGLPGFGLPLAKNIQYF. As DNA, the CDR3 is TGTGCCAGCAGCGCGGGACTACCAGGGTTTGGGCTCCCACTAGCCAAAAACATTCAGTACTTC. Together with reference TRBV9 and TRBJ2-4, the CDR3 gives the full variable domain: DSGVTQTPKHLITATGQRVTLRCSPRSGDLSVYWYQQSLDQGLQFLIQYYNGEERAKGNILERFSAQQFPDLHSELNLSSLELGDSALYFCASSAGLPGFGLPLAKNIQYFGAGTRLSVL.